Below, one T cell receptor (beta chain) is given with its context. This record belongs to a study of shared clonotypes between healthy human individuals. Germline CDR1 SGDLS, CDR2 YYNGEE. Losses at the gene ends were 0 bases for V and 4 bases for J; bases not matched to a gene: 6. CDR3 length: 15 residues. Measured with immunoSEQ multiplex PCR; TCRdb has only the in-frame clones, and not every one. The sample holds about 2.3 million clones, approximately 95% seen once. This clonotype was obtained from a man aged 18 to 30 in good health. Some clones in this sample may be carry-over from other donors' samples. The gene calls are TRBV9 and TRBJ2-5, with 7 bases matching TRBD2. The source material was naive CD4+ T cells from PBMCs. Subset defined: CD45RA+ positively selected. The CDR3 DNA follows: TGTGCCAGCAGCGTAGATTCGGGAGGTGGAGAGACCCAGTACTTC. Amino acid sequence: CASSVDSGGGETQYF.